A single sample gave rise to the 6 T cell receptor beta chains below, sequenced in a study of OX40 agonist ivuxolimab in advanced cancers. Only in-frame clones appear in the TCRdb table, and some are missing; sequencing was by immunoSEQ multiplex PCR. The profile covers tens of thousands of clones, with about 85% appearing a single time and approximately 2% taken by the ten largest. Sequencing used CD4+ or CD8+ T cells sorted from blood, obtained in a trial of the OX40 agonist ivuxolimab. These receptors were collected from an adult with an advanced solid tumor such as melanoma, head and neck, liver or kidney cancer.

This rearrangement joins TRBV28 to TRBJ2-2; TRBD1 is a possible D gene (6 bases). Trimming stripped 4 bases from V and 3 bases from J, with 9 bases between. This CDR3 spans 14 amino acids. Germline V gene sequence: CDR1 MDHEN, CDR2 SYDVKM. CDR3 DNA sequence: TGTGCCAGCAGTTCCAGACAGGACACCGGGGAGCTGTTTTTT. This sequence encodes CASSSRQDTGELFF.

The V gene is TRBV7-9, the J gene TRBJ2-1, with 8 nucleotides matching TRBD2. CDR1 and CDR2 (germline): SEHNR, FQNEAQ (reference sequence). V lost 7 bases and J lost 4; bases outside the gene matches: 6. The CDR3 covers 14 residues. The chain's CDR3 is CASTTGGGYNEQFF. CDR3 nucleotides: TGTGCCAGCACCACGGGGGGGGGTTACAATGAGCAGTTCTTC.

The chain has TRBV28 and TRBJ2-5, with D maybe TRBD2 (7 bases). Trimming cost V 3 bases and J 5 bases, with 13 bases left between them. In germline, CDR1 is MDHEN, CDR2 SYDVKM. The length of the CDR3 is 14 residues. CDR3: CASSLGAGGETQYF. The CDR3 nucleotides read TGTGCCAGCAGTTTGGGGGCCGGGGGGGAGACCCAGTACTTC.

This CDR3 reads CASSLVAINPHEQFF. CDR3 DNA sequence: TGTGCCAGCAGCTTGGTGGCGATCAACCCCCATGAGCAGTTCTTC. The V and J genes are TRBV7-3 and TRBJ2-1; D is unresolved. Deletions cut 3 bases from V and 8 bases from J, with 17 bases between. The germline V gene encodes CDR1 SGHTA and CDR2 FQGTGA. The CDR3 consists of 15 residues.

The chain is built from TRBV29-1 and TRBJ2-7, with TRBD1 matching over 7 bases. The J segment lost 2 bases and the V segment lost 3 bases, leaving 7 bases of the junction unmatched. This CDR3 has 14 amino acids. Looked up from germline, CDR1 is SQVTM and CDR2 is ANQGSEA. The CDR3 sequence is CSVEKMGQTYEQYF. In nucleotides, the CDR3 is TGCAGCGTTGAGAAAATGGGACAGACCTACGAGCAGTACTTC.

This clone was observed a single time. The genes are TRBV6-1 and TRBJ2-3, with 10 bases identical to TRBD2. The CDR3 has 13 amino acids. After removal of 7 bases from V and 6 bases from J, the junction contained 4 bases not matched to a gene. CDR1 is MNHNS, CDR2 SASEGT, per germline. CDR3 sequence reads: CASTSGSRDTQYF. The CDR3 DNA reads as TGTGCCAGCACTAGCGGGAGTAGGGATACGCAGTATTTT.